This entry lists 10 T cell receptor beta chains sequenced from one sample in a study of Tregs in tolerant kidney transplant recipients. TCRdb keeps only in-frame clones here, not all; method: immunoSEQ multiplex PCR. The table shows tens of thousands of clones, with about 87% occurring only once. Mixed chimerism was transient after nonmyeloablative marrow transplants from related graft donors. The source material was CD4+ T cells from blood (PBMCs), sampled 6 months after the transplant. All receptors come from a human patient who received a combined kidney and bone marrow transplant. Some T cells may arise from the graft donor.

This clone was seen once. At the DNA level, this CDR3 is encoded by other sequences in the same sample as well. This chain uses TRBV5-6 with TRBJ2-3, with 9 bases aligning to TRBD1. The CDR3 has 15 residues. J gave up 0 bases and V 3 bases, and 2 bases lay outside the gene matches. Per germline, CDR1 SGHDT and CDR2 YYEEEE. The CDR3 protein is CASSSGTGSTDTQYF. The CDR3 DNA sequence: TGTGCCAGCAGCTCCGGGACAGGGAGCACAGATACGCAGTATTTT.

The chain uses TRBV18 and TRBJ2-7, with TRBD1 matching 8 bases. CDR1 and CDR2 (germline): KGHSH, LQKENI. This CDR3 is 15 amino acids long. Germline trimming cut 3 bases from V and 3 bases from J; bases unmatched to any gene: 7. CDR3 residues: CASSPGTGSYYEQYF. In DNA, the CDR3 is TGTGCCAGCTCACCGGGGACAGGTAGCTACTACGAGCAGTACTTC.

The chain employs TRBV5-4 and TRBJ2-7; unclear D gene. There are 14 residues in the CDR3. V lost 3 bases to trimming and J lost 3 bases, with 13 bases between them. The V gene's germline CDR1 is SGHNT and CDR2 YYREEE (reference sequence). DNA of the CDR3: TGTGCCAGCAGCTCCAGACCGGGTGGCTACGAGCAGTACTTC. Amino acids: CASSSRPGGYEQYF.

The chain recombines TRBV13 with TRBJ2-7, with 9 bases lining up with TRBD1. In germline, CDR1 is PRHDT, CDR2 FYEKMQ (reference sequence). The CDR3 consists of 17 residues. With V trimmed by 1 base and J by 2 bases, 9 bases remained unmatched. The CDR3 bases are TGTGCCAGCAGCTTAGCTCGTTGGGGACAGGGCCCCTACGAGCAGTACTTC. It yields the protein CASSLARWGQGPYEQYF.

This clone came up once. A read error may produce the germline difference seen at one junction end. This chain uses TRBV28 with TRBJ1-2; the match to TRBD1 covers 7 bases. The germline gives CDR1 MDHEN, CDR2 SYDVKM. The CDR3 loop spans 14 amino acids. In nucleotides, the CDR3 is TGTGCCAGCATCCGACAGGGCCCCGACTATGGCTACGCCTTC. Translated: CASIRQGPDYGYAF.

The CDR3 region is CASSLGRVSYNEQFF. The CDR3 region has the DNA TGTGCCAGCAGCTTGGGGAGGGTCTCCTACAATGAGCAGTTCTTC. V and J are TRBV7-2 and TRBJ2-1; TRBD2 matches at 7 bases. J lost 0 bases, V lost 3 bases, and 2 bases had no gene match. This CDR3 spans 15 amino acids. From germline, CDR1 is SGHTA and CDR2 FQGNSA.

With regard to this clone: Other DNA sequences of this sample code for an identical CDR3. The J gene is TRBJ2-7, the V gene TRBV5-4; 9 nucleotides match TRBD1. The CDR3 spans 13 residues. Looked up from germline, CDR1 is SGHNT and CDR2 is YYREEE (reference sequence). CDR3 amino acids: CASGRDREYEQYF. Here the CDR3 DNA reads TGTGCTAGCGGCCGGGACAGGGAATACGAGCAGTACTTC.

This clone was seen only once. This chain links TRBV7-6 with TRBJ2-3; D is uncertain. Germline lookup yields CDR1 SGHVS and CDR2 FNYEAQ. CDR3 length equals 17 residues. Trimming removed 5 bases from V and 0 bases from J, with 18 bases in between. The CDR3, as DNA: TGTGCCAGCAGCCTCCGGGTCGCAATCCCTAGCACAGATACGCAGTATTTT. Amino acids: CASSLRVAIPSTDTQYF.

This rearrangement joins TRBV11-3 to TRBJ2-1, with 7 bases identical to TRBD2. The CDR3 contains 17 residues. CDR1 is SGHNT, CDR2 YENEEA, per germline. V was clipped by 1 base and J by 6 bases; unmatched bases: 12. CDR3 in amino acids: CASSLGQAGPRGNEQFF. The CDR3 DNA is TGTGCCAGCAGCTTAGGGCAAGCGGGGCCCCGGGGCAATGAGCAGTTCTTC.

In DNA form, the CDR3 reads TGTGCCAGCAGCGCCTCCGGGCGGGACTATGGCTACACCTTC. As protein: CASSASGRDYGYTF. J is TRBJ1-2 and V is TRBV6-1; no reliable D call. Germline CDR1 MNHNS, CDR2 SASEGT. V was clipped by 6 bases and J by 3 bases, with 14 bases between them. The CDR3 contains 14 residues.